Presented here are 3 T cell receptor beta chains from one specimen sequenced in a study of T-cell memory formation after mild COVID-19. TCRdb analysed the 5' RACE reads with MiXCR anew, one entry per CDR3 protein. This sample has roughly 130,000 distinct CDR3 sequences, with 15% to 20% found just once. Source material: PBMCs or a T cell subset sorted from them (not recorded which). The receptors come from a young man who had mild COVID-19 (a few samples of this study predate the infection). Cell type and time point are not known.

V usage is TRBV10-3 and J usage is TRBJ2-7; tentatively, D is TRBD2 (6 bases). With 6 bases removed from V and 2 bases from J, the gap between germline ends came to 17 bases. The CDR3 consists of 15 residues. The germline gives CDR1 ENHRY, CDR2 SYGVKD. CDR3 coding DNA: TGTGCCATCAGGGGAGGAGGCTTTCAGACCTACGAGCAGTACTTC. This sequence encodes CAIRGGGFQTYEQYF.

The chain uses TRBV7-9 and TRBJ2-3; 15 positions agree with TRBD2. Germline V gene data show CDR1 as SEHNR and CDR2 as FQNEAQ (reference sequence). V trimming: 5 bases; J trimming: 6 bases; junction bases outside the gene matches: 6. The CDR3 loop spans 16 amino acids. This CDR3 is CASSPGLAGGRDTQYF. The CDR3 bases are TGTGCCAGCAGCCCCGGACTAGCGGGGGGGCGCGATACGCAGTATTTT.

J is TRBJ2-5 and V is TRBV7-9; perhaps TRBD2 as D (5 bases). The germline V gene encodes CDR1 SEHNR and CDR2 FQNEAQ (reference sequence). V was trimmed by 8 bases and J by 4 bases, leaving 17 bases between them. The CDR3 consists of 14 residues. CDR3 residues: CASSPNVGGETQYF. CDR3 in DNA: TGTGCCAGCTCCCCCAACGTAGGAGGAGAGACCCAGTACTTC.